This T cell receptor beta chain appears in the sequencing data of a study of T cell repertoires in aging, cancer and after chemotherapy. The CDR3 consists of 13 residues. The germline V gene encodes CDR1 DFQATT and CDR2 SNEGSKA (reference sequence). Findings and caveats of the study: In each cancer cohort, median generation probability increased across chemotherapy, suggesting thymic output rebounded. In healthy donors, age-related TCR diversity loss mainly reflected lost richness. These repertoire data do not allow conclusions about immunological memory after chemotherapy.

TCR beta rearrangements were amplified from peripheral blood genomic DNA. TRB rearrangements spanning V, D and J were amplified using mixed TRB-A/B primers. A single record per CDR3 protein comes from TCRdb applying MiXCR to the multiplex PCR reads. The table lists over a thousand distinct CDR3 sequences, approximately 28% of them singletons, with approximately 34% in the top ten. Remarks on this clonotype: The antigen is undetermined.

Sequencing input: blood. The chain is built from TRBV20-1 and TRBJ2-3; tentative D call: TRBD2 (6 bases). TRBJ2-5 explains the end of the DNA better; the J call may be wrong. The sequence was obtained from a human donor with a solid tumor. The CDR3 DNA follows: TGCAGTGCTTCGCAGACTAGTGTGCAGACCCAGTACTTC. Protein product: CSASQTSVQTQYF.